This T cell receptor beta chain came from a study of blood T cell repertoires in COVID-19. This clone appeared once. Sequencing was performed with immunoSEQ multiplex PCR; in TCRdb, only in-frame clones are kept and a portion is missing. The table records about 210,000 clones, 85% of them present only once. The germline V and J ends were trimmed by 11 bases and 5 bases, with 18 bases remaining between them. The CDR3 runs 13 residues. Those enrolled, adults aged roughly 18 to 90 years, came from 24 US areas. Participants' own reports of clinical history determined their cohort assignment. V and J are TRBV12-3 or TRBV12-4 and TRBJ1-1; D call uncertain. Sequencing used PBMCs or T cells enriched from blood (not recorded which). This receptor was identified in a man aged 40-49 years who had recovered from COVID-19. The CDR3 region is CASSREGWTEAFF. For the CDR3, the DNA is TGTGCCTCTTCAAGGGAGGGTTGGACTGAAGCTTTCTTT.